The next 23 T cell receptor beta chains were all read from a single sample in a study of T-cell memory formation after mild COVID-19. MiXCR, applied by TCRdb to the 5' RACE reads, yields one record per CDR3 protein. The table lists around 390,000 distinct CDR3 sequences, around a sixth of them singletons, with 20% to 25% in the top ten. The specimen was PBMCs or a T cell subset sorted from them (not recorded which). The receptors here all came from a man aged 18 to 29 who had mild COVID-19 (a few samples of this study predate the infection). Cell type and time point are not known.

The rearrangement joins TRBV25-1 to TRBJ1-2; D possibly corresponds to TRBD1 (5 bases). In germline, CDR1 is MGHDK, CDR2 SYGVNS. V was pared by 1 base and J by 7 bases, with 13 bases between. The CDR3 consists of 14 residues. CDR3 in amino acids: CASSEFLGGVGYTF. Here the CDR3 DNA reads TGTGCCAGCAGTGAATTCTTGGGGGGGGTTGGCTACACCTTC.

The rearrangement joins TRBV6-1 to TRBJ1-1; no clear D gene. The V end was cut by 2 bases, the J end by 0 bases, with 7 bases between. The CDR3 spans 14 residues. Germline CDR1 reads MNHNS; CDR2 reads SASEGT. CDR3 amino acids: CASSEIGMNTEAFF. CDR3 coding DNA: TGTGCCAGCAGTGAAATCGGAATGAACACTGAAGCTTTCTTT.

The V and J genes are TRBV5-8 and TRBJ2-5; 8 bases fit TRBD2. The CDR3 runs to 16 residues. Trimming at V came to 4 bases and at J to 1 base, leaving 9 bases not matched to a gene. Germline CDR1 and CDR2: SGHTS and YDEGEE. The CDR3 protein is CASSKGAGVTQETQYF. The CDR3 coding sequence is TGTGCCAGCAGCAAAGGAGCGGGAGTTACCCAAGAGACCCAGTACTTC.

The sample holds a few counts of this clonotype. The CDR3 DNA reads as TGTGCCAGCAGCCAGAGACAGGGGCGAGCAGATACGCAGTATTTT. As protein: CASSQRQGRADTQYF. The chain joins TRBV14 to TRBJ2-3, with 8 bases lining up with TRBD1. The CDR3 covers 15 residues. The trim removed 3 bases at V and 4 bases at J, leaving 6 bases unmatched. CDR1 SGHDN and CDR2 FVKESK come from the germline V gene.

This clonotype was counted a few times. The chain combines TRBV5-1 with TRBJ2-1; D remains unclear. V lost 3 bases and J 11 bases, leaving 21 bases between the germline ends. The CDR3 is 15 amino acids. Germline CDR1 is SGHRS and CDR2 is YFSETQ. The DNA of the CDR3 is TGCGCCAGCAGCTCAGCAACGTTTCAAGAGGATAAGCAGTTCTTC. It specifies CASSSATFQEDKQFF.

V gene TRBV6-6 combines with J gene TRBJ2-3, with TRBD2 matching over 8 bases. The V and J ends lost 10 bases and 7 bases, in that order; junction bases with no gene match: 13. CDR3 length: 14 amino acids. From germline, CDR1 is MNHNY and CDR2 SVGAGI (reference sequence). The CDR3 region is CATLWTSKGNTQYF. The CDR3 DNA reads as TGTGCCACCCTCTGGACTAGCAAGGGAAATACGCAGTATTTT.

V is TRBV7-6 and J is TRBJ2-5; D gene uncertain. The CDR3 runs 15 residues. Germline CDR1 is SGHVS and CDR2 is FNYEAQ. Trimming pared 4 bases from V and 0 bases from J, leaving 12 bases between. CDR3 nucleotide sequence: TGTGCCAGCAGCTCCCCATCCGTCGACCAAGAGACCCAGTACTTC. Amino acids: CASSSPSVDQETQYF.

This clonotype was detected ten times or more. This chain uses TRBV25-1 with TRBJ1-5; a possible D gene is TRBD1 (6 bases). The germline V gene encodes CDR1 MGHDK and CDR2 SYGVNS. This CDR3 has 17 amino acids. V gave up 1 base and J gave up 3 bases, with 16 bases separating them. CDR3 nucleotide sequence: TGTGCCAGCAGTGAATCAAACAGGGCAATCGACAATCAGCCCCAGCATTTT. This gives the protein CASSESNRAIDNQPQHF. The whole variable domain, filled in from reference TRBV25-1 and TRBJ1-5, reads EADIYQTPRYLVIGTGKKITLECSQTMGHDKMYWYQQDPGMELHLIHYSYGVNSTEKGDLSSESTVSRIRTEHFPLTLESARPSHTSQYLCASSESNRAIDNQPQHFGDGTRLSIL.

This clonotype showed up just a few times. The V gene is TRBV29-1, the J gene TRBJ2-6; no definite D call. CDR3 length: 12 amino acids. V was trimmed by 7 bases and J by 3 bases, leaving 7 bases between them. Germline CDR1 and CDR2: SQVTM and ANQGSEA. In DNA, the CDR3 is TGCAGCGCTGGGAATGGGGCCAACGTCCTGACTTTC. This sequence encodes CSAGNGANVLTF.

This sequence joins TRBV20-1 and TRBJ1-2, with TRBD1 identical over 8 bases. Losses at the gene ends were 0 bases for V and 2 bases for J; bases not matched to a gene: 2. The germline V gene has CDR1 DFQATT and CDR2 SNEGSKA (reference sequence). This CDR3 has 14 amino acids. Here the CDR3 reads CSARDRTGNYGYTF. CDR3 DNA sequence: TGCAGTGCTAGAGACCGGACAGGGAACTATGGCTACACCTTC.

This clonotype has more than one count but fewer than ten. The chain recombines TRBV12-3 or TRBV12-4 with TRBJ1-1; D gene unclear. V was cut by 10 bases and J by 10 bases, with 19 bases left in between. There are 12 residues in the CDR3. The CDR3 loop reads CATRKTDGRAFF. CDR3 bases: TGTGCCACCCGGAAGACGGATGGCCGAGCTTTCTTT.

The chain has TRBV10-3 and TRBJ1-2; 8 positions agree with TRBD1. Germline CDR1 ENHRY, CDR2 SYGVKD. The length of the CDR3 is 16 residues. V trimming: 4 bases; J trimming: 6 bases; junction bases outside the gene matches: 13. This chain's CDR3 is CAISGDDRGGVDGYTF. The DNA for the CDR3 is TGTGCCATCAGTGGGGACGACAGGGGAGGAGTGGATGGCTACACCTTC.

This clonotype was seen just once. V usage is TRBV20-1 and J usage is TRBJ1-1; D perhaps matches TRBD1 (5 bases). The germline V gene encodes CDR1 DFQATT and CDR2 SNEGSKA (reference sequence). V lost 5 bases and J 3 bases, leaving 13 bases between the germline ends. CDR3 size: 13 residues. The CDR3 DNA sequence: TGCAGTGCTCTGGCAGGGTACGACACTGAAGCTTTCTTT. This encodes CSALAGYDTEAFF.

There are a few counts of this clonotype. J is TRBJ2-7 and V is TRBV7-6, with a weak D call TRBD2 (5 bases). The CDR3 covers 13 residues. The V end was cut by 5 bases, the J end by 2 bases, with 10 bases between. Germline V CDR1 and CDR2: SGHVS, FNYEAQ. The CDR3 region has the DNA TGTGCCAGCAGCCGGACTGATACCTACGAGCAGTACTTC. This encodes CASSRTDTYEQYF.

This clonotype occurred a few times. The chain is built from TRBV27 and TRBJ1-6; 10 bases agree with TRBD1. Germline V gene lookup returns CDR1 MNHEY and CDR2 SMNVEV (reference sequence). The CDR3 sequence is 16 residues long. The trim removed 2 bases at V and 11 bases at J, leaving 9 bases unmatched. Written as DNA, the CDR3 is TGTGCCAGCAGTTTAATCCCGACAGGGGGCCTAACACCCCTCCACTTT. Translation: CASSLIPTGGLTPLHF.

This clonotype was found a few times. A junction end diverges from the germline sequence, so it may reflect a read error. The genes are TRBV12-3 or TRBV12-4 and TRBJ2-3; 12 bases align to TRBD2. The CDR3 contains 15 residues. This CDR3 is CASSLAGGPVDTQYF. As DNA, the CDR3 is TGTGCCAGCAGTCTAGCGGGGGGGCCTGTAGATACGCAGTATTTT.

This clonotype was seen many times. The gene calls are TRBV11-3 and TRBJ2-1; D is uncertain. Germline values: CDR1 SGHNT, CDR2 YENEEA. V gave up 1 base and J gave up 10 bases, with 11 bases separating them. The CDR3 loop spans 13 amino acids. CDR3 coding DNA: TGTGCCAGCAGCTTAGCACCGCAAAGGGAGCAGTTCTTC. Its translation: CASSLAPQREQFF.

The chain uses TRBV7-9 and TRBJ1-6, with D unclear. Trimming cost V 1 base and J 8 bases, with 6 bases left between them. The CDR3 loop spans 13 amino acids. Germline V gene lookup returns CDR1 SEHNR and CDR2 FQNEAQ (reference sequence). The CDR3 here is CASSLGPDSPLHF. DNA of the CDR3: TGTGCCAGCAGCTTAGGGCCGGATTCACCCCTCCACTTT. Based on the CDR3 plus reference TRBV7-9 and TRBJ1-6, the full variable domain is DTGVSQNPRHKITKRGQNVTFRCDPISEHNRLYWYRQTLGQGPEFLTYFQNEAQLEKSRLLSDRFSAERPKGSFSTLEIQRTEQGDSAMYLCASSLGPDSPLHFGNGTRLTVT.

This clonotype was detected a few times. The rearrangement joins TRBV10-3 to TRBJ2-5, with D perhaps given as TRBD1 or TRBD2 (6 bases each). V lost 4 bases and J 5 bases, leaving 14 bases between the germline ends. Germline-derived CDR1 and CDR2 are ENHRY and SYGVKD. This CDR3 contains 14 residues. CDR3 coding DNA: TGTGCCATCAGTGCACCCGGGGGCCCGGAGACCCAGTACTTC. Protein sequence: CAISAPGGPETQYF.

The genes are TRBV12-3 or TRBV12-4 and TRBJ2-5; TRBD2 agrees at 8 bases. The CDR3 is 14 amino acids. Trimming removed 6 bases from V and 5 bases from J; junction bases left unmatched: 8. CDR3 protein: CASRNHGGAETQYF. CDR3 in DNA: TGTGCCAGCAGGAATCACGGGGGGGCCGAGACCCAGTACTTC.

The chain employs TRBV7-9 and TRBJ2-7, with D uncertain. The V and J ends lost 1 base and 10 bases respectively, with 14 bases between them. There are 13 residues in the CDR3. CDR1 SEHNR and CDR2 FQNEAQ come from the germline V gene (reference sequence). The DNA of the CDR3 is TGTGCCAGCAGCTTAGGGGCAGAAGGAATCCAGTACTTC. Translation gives CASSLGAEGIQYF.

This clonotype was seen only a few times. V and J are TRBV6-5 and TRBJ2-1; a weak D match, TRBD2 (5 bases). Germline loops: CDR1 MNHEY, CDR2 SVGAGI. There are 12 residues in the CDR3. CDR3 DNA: TGTGCGAGCGGCCTCCGGGCGAATGAGCAGTTCTTC. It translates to CASGLRANEQFF.

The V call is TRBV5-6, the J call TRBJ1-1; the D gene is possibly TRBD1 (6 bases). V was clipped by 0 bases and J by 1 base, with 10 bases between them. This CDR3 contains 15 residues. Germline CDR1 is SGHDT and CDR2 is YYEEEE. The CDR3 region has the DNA TGTGCCAGCAGCTTGGCCGGGGGACAGAACACTGAAGCTTTCTTT. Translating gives CASSLAGGQNTEAFF.